This passage covers 18 T cell receptor beta chains from one sample sequenced in a study of blood T cell repertoires in COVID-19. Sequencing was performed with immunoSEQ multiplex PCR; in TCRdb, only in-frame clones are kept and a portion is missing. The profile shows about 180,000 clones, 85% to 90% of them singletons. The specimen sequenced was peripheral blood. All receptors come from a man aged 70 or older with active or convalescent COVID-19.

This clone was detected only once. The V call is TRBV20-1, the J call TRBJ1-1; 7 positions agree with TRBD1. V lost 4 bases, J lost 7 bases, and 3 bases stayed unmatched. The CDR3 runs to 11 residues. Germline CDR1 reads DFQATT; CDR2 reads SNEGSKA (reference sequence). In nucleotides, the CDR3 is TGCAGTGCTAAAGGGGACAGTGAAGCTTTCTTT. Its protein product is CSAKGDSEAFF.

The chain uses TRBV11-2 and TRBJ2-7; D remains unclear. Germline V lookup: CDR1 SGHAT, CDR2 FQNNGV. CDR3 length: 12 amino acids. V was cut by 6 bases and J by 3 bases, with 9 bases left in between. CDR3 loop: CASRRLHYEQYF. In nucleotides, the CDR3 is TGTGCCAGCAGACGACTGCACTACGAGCAGTACTTC.

This clone came up once. CDR3 DNA sequence: TGTGCCAGCAGTTACGGGGATGGCTACACCTTC. Translated: CASSYGDGYTF. V gene TRBV12-3 or TRBV12-4 combines with J gene TRBJ1-2; D ambiguous. This CDR3 has 11 amino acids. Between the trimmed V and J ends, which lost 4 bases and 6 bases, there was a span of 6 bases.

The genes are TRBV9 and TRBJ1-1; 7 positions agree with TRBD1. Trimming took 3 bases from V and 2 from J; bases not matched to a gene: 10. CDR3 length: 16 amino acids. The germline V gene has CDR1 SGDLS and CDR2 YYNGEE. The CDR3 DNA sequence: TGTGCCAGCAGCGCACACCGGACAGGTGGCAACACTGAAGCTTTCTTT. Protein product: CASSAHRTGGNTEAFF.

This clone was counted a single time. The V gene is TRBV7-9, the J gene TRBJ2-2; 9 bases align to TRBD1. Germline V gene sequence: CDR1 SEHNR, CDR2 FQNEAQ (reference sequence). CDR3 length: 16 residues. The junction had 8 bases not matched to a gene; V was cut back by 5 bases and J by 4 bases. CDR3 loop: CASSVGQGSTTGELFF. In nucleotides, the CDR3 is TGTGCCAGCAGCGTTGGACAGGGGTCGACCACCGGGGAGCTGTTTTTT.

V usage is TRBV7-7 and J usage is TRBJ2-1; 9 nucleotides agree with TRBD1. After removal of 0 bases from V and 4 bases from J, the junction contained 4 bases not matched to a gene. CDR1 is SSHAT and CDR2 is FNYEAQ in the germline V gene (reference sequence). CDR3 length: 16 residues. Here the CDR3 DNA reads TGTGCCAGCAGCTTAGCCCCGGGACAGGGATACAATGAGCAGTTCTTC. It codes for CASSLAPGQGYNEQFF.

The rearrangement uses TRBV6-2 or TRBV6-3 and TRBJ2-1, with TRBD2 identical over 13 bases. CDR3 length equals 21 residues. Per germline, CDR1 MNHEY and CDR2 SVGEGT. V dropped 0 bases and J dropped 0; count of bases not matched to a gene: 11. This chain's CDR3 is CASSYSSTSGRALSSYNEQFF. CDR3 nucleotides: TGTGCCAGCAGTTACTCGAGTACTAGCGGGAGGGCCTTAAGCTCCTACAATGAGCAGTTCTTC.

The chain recombines TRBV6-2 or TRBV6-3 with TRBJ2-1, with 10 nucleotides matching TRBD1. The V gene end was trimmed by 7 bases and the J gene end by 9 bases; junction bases not matched to a gene: 15. The CDR3 extends over 16 amino acids. Germline CDR1 reads MNHEY; CDR2 reads SVGEGT. This CDR3 is CASNPRDRGSPSEQFF. The CDR3 nucleotides read TGTGCCAGCAACCCGCGGGACAGGGGTTCTCCCAGTGAGCAGTTCTTC.

This sequence joins TRBV7-2 and TRBJ2-3; 8 positions match TRBD2. V shed 1 base and J 0 bases; nucleotides not matched to a gene: 6. Germline V CDR1 and CDR2: SGHTA, FQGNSA. The CDR3 contains 17 residues. The CDR3 sequence: CASSLGSSGFSTDTQYF. The CDR3 DNA follows: TGTGCCAGCAGCTTAGGGTCTAGCGGGTTTAGCACAGATACGCAGTATTTT. Looking up the rest from reference TRBV7-2 and TRBJ2-3 gives the full variable domain: GAGVSQSPSNKVTEKGKDVELRCDPISGHTALYWYRQSLGQGLEFLIYFQGNSAPDKSGLPSDRFSAERTGGSVSTLTIQRTQQEDSAVYLCASSLGSSGFSTDTQYFGPGTRLTVL.

The chain carries TRBV27 and TRBJ1-2; no firm D call. The CDR3 extends over 13 amino acids. Germline CDR1 and CDR2: MNHEY and SMNVEV (reference sequence). V lost 3 bases and J 3 bases, leaving 8 bases between the germline ends. CDR3 loop: CASSLGRHYGYTF. DNA of the CDR3: TGTGCCAGCAGTTTGGGCCGACACTATGGCTACACCTTC.

The rearrangement uses TRBV3-1 (or the pseudogene TRBV3-2) and TRBJ1-2; D remains ambiguous. Germline V gene lookup returns CDR1 LGHDT and CDR2 YNNKEL (reference sequence). The CDR3 totals 15 residues. The V gene lost 4 bases and the J gene lost 2 bases, with 14 bases spanning the gap. The CDR3 DNA reads as TGTGCCAGCAGCCGGAGCCTGGCGAGAAACTATGGCTACACCTTC. It specifies CASSRSLARNYGYTF.

The chain carries TRBV7-2 and TRBJ2-5, with TRBD2 matching 7 bases. Germline CDR1 reads SGHTA; CDR2 reads FQGNSA. The CDR3 consists of 12 residues. V lost 5 bases to trimming and J lost 7 bases; unmatched junction nucleotides: 4. DNA for the CDR3: TGTGCCAGCAGCCCTCCGGGAGGGACCCAGTACTTC. Its protein is CASSPPGGTQYF.

The J gene is TRBJ1-2, the V gene TRBV19; D is ambiguous. The CDR3 totals 14 residues. Germline V gives CDR1 LNHDA, CDR2 SQIVND (reference sequence). Deletions cut 2 bases from V and 4 bases from J, with 11 bases between. The CDR3, as DNA: TGTGCCAGTAGTATACGGACTTTCAGCTATGGCTACACCTTC. It specifies CASSIRTFSYGYTF.

The rearrangement joins TRBV5-1 to TRBJ1-4, with D perhaps TRBD1 (5 bases). The CDR3 has 14 amino acids. Trimming removed 5 bases from V and 3 bases from J, with 11 bases in between. Germline V gene sequence: CDR1 SGHRS, CDR2 YFSETQ. CDR3 coding DNA: TGCGCCAGCAGTCCCAGGGCGCCTAATGAAAAACTGTTTTTT. Translating gives CASSPRAPNEKLFF.

The rearrangement joins TRBV6-4 to TRBJ2-3; 11 nucleotides align to TRBD1. Germline V lookup: CDR1 MRHNA, CDR2 SNTAGT. V was clipped by 3 bases and J by 4 bases; unmatched bases: 0. The CDR3 has 14 amino acids. Here the CDR3 DNA reads TGTGCCAGCAGTGAGGGACAGGGGGCAGATACGCAGTATTTT. It yields the protein CASSEGQGADTQYF.

The chain has TRBV6-5 and TRBJ2-5; D perhaps matches TRBD2 (6 bases). The germline V gene has CDR1 MNHEY and CDR2 SVGAGI. CDR3 size: 15 residues. Trimming shortened V by 4 bases and J by 2 bases, and 14 bases separated the two germline ends. The CDR3 protein is CASSSDRGNQETQYF. DNA of the CDR3: TGTGCCAGCAGTTCCGACCGGGGGAATCAAGAGACCCAGTACTTC.

The gene calls are TRBV20-1 and TRBJ1-2; no definite D call. Germline assignment: CDR1 DFQATT and CDR2 SNEGSKA (reference sequence). Trimming stripped 3 bases from V and 0 bases from J, with 5 bases between. This CDR3 is 12 amino acids long. CDR3: CSASPSNYGYTF. In DNA, the CDR3 is TGCAGTGCTAGTCCGTCTAACTATGGCTACACCTTC.

The CDR3 region is CASSPSGQREFYEQFF. The CDR3 nucleotides read TGCGCCAGCAGCCCGAGTGGCCAGCGGGAGTTCTATGAGCAGTTCTTC. The chain couples TRBV4-1 to TRBJ2-1, with 8 bases lining up with TRBD2. CDR3 length equals 16 residues. In germline, CDR1 is MGHRA, CDR2 YSYEKL. Losses at the gene ends were 4 bases for V and 8 bases for J; bases not matched to a gene: 13.